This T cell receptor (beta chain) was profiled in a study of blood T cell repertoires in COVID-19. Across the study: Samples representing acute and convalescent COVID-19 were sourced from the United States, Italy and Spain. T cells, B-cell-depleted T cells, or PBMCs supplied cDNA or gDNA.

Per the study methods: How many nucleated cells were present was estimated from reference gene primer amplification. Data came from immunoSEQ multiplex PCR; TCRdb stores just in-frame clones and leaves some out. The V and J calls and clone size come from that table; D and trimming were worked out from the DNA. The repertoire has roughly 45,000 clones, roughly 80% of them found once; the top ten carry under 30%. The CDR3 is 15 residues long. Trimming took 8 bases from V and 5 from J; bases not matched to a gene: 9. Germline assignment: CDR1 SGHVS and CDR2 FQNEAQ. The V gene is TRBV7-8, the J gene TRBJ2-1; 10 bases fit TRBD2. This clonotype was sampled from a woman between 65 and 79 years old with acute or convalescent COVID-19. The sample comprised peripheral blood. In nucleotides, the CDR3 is TGTGCCAGCTCGAGTAGCGGGAGGCCTGACAATGAGCAGTTCTTC. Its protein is CASSSSGRPDNEQFF.